These 11 T cell receptor beta chains were all obtained from the same sample, sequenced in a study of beta chain features in type 1 diabetes. As every portion of the isolated RNA was reverse transcribed, the sequencing read expressed TCRB transcripts. Sequencing used immunoSEQ multiplex PCR; TCRdb keeps in-frame clones, though not all of them. In the table there are roughly 450,000 clones, roughly 13% of which are singletons. The sample was naive CD4+ T cells from blood. All receptors come from a man aged 25 to 40 in good health.

The J gene is TRBJ2-1, the V gene TRBV11-3, with 11 bases aligning to TRBD2. Germline V gene data show CDR1 as SGHNT and CDR2 as YENEEA. The J segment lost 5 bases and the V segment lost 1 base, leaving 4 bases of the junction unmatched. The CDR3 spans 16 residues. DNA of the CDR3: TGTGCCAGCAGCTTAGGTGGGACTAGCGGTCACAATGAGCAGTTCTTC. It translates to CASSLGGTSGHNEQFF.

The sample holds a few counts of this clone. This may be a read error, as it is one base from a much larger clone. Different DNA sequences within this sample yield the same CDR3. The chain couples TRBV5-1 to TRBJ2-7; D is unclear. Germline CDR1 and CDR2: SGHRS and YFSETQ. The length of the CDR3 is 11 residues. The germline V and J ends were trimmed by 2 bases and 2 bases, with 2 bases remaining between them. The CDR3 protein is CASSLAYEQYF. CDR3 sequence (DNA): TGCGCCAGCAGCTTAGCCTACGAGCAGTACTTC.

This chain uses TRBV6-5 with TRBJ2-7; D is ambiguous. CDR3 length equals 13 residues. The germline V gene has CDR1 MNHEY and CDR2 SVGAGI. Trimming removed 4 bases at V and 7 bases at J, with 14 bases between. CDR3 nucleotide sequence: TGTGCCAGCAGTTCTGGGATCTCCCAGGAGCAGTACGTC. It yields the protein CASSSGISQEQYV.

This clone was recorded a few times. The rearrangement joins TRBV28 to TRBJ2-4, with D possibly being TRBD2 (5 bases). Trimming stripped 4 bases from V and 3 bases from J, with 13 bases between. CDR3 length equals 15 residues. The germline CDR1 and CDR2 sequences are MDHEN and SYDVKM. In DNA form, the CDR3 reads TGTGCCAGCAGTTGGGGAGTGGTGGGCAAAAACATTCAGTACTTC. Encoded protein: CASSWGVVGKNIQYF. The full variable domain, rest sourced from reference TRBV28 and TRBJ2-4, is DVKVTQSSRYLVKRTGEKVFLECVQDMDHENMFWYRQDPGLGLRLIYFSYDVKMKEKGDIPEGYSVSREKKERFSLILESASTNQTSMYLCASSWGVVGKNIQYFGAGTRLSVL.

The chain combines TRBV5-4 with TRBJ1-1; unclear D gene. Germline assignment: CDR1 SGHNT and CDR2 YYREEE (reference sequence). The CDR3 is made up of 14 amino acids. Trimming cost V 0 bases and J 0 bases, with 6 bases left between them. DNA of the CDR3: TGTGCCAGCAGCTTGGGGTCAGTGAACACTGAAGCTTTCTTT. Amino acid sequence: CASSLGSVNTEAFF.

The V call is TRBV29-1, the J call TRBJ2-5; D perhaps matches TRBD1 (5 bases). The germline gives CDR1 SQVTM, CDR2 ANQGSEA. Trimming removed 6 bases at V and 2 bases at J, with 13 bases between. The CDR3 length is 13 residues. This CDR3 is CSVAGGAQETQYF. Written as DNA, the CDR3 is TGCAGCGTCGCCGGTGGGGCTCAAGAGACCCAGTACTTC.

This chain connects TRBV28 to TRBJ2-7, with 9 bases lining up with TRBD1. The V gene's germline CDR1 is MDHEN and CDR2 SYDVKM. This CDR3 is built from 15 residues. The ends lost 5 bases at V and 4 bases at J; junction bases unmatched: 9. The CDR3: CASSTTGQGRYEQYV. CDR3 sequence (DNA): TGTGCCAGCAGTACTACGGGACAGGGTAGGTACGAGCAGTACGTC.

This clone has only one observation. The chain has TRBV5-4 and TRBJ2-2, with D uncertain. Trimming took 7 bases from V and 0 from J, leaving 4 bases between them. Per the germline V gene, CDR1 is SGHNT and CDR2 is YYREEE (reference sequence). The CDR3 spans 12 residues. CDR3 loop: CASGPNTGELFF. The CDR3 nucleotides are TGTGCCAGCGGCCCGAACACCGGGGAGCTGTTTTTT.

The rearrangement uses TRBV4-3 and TRBJ1-5; D gene unclear. The CDR3 runs 15 residues. Germline lookup yields CDR1 LGHNA and CDR2 YSLEER. V shed 6 bases and J shed 9 bases, with 21 bases lying between them. The CDR3: CASSPLVNTGGPQHF. Here the CDR3 DNA reads TGCGCCAGCAGTCCTTTGGTGAACACCGGCGGGCCCCAGCATTTT.

This clone was counted a few times. The same CDR3 can be traced to other DNA sequences in this sample. The genes are TRBV7-2 and TRBJ1-5; 9 nucleotides line up with TRBD1. CDR3 size: 14 residues. Germline V gene sequence: CDR1 SGHTA, CDR2 FQGNSA. V gave up 4 bases and J gave up 7 bases; unmatched junction bases: 5. The CDR3 sequence is CASSSRQGEQPQHF. CDR3 DNA: TGTGCCAGCAGCTCTCGACAGGGGGAACAGCCCCAGCATTTT.

The V gene is TRBV9, the J gene TRBJ2-1; D unresolved. This CDR3 contains 15 residues. Germline CDR1 reads SGDLS; CDR2 reads YYNGEE. V lost 0 bases and J 0 bases, leaving 7 bases between the germline ends. This CDR3 is CASSVVSGSYNEQFF. The DNA of the CDR3 is TGTGCCAGCAGCGTAGTATCTGGCTCCTACAATGAGCAGTTCTTC.